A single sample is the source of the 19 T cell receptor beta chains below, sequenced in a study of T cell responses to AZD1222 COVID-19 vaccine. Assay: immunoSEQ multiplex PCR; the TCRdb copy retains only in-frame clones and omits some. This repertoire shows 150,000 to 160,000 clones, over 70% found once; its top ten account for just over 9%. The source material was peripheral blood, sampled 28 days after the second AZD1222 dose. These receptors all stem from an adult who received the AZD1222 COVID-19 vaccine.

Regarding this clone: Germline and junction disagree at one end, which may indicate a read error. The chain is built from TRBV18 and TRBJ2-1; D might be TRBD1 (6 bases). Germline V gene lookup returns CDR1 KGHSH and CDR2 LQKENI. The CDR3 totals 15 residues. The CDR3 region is CASSPRTVLKNEQFF. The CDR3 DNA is TGTGCCAGCTCCCCACGGACAGTCCTAAAAAATGAGCAGTTCTTC.

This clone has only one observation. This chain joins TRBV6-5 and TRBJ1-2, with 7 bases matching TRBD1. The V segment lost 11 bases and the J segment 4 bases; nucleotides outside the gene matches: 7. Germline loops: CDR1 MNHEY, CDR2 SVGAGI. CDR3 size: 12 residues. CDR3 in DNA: TGTGCCGCGGGACAGACCATCTATGGCTACACCTTC. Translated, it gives CAAGQTIYGYTF.

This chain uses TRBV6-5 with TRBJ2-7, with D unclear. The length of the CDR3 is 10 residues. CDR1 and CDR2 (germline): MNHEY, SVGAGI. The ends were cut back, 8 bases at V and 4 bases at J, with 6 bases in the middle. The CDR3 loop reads CASYGYEQYF. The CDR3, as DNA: TGTGCCAGCTACGGTTACGAGCAGTACTTC.

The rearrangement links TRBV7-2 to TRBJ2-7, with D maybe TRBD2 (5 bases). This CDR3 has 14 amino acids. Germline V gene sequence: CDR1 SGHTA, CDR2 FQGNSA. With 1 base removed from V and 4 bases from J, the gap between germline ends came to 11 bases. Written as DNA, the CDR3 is TGTGCCAGCAGCTTAGGGGGAGCAAGATACGAGCAGTACTTC. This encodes CASSLGGARYEQYF.

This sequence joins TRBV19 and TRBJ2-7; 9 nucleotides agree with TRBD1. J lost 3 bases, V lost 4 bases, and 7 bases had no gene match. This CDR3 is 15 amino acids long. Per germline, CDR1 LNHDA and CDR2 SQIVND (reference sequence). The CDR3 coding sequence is TGTGCCAGTAGTACAGACAGGGGGGGTAACTACGAGCAGTACTTC. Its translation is CASSTDRGGNYEQYF.

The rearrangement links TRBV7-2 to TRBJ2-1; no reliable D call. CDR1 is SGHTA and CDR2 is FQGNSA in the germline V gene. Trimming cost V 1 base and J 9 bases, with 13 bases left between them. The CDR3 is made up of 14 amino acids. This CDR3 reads CASSLGLDLSEQFF. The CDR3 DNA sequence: TGTGCCAGCAGCTTAGGCCTAGATCTAAGTGAGCAGTTCTTC.

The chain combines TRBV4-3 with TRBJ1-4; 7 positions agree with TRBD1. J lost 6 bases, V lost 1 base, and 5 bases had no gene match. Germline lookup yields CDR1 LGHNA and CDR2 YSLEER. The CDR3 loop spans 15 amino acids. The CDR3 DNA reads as TGCGCCAGCAGCCAAGGACAGGGAAGTCATGAAAAACTGTTTTTT. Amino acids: CASSQGQGSHEKLFF.

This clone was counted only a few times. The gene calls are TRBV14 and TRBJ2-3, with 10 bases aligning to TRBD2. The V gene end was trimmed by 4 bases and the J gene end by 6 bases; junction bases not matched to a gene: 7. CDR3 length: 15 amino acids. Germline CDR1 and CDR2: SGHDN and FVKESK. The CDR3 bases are TGTGCCAGCAGCCTTGCGGGACTAGCGTCGGATACGCAGTATTTT. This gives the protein CASSLAGLASDTQYF. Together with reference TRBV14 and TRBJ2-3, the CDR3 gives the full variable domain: EAGVTQFPSHSVIEKGQTVTLRCDPISGHDNLYWYRRVMGKEIKFLLHFVKESKQDESGMPNNRFLAERTGGTYSTLKVQPAELEDSGVYFCASSLAGLASDTQYFGPGTRLTVL.

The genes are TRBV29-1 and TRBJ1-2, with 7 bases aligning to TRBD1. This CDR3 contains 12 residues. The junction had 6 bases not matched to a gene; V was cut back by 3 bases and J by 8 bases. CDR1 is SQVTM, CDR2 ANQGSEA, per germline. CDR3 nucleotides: TGCAGCGTTGATGAGGGGGCGGGAGGCTACACCTTC. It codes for CSVDEGAGGYTF.

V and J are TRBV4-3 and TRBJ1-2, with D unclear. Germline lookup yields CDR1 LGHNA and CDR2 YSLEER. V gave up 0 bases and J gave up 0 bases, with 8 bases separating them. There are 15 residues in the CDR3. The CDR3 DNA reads TGCGCCAGCAGCCAAGACAGGCTAACTAACTATGGCTACACCTTC. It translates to CASSQDRLTNYGYTF.

CDR3 sequence: CASSYTGGINTGELFF. The CDR3 nucleotides are TGTGCCAGCAGCTACACAGGGGGCATAAACACCGGGGAGCTGTTTTTT. The J gene is TRBJ2-2, the V gene TRBV7-3; the match to TRBD1 covers 9 bases. There are 16 residues in the CDR3. Per the germline V gene, CDR1 is SGHTA and CDR2 is FQGTGA. V shed 4 bases, J shed 2 bases, and the junction held 5 bases outside the gene matches.

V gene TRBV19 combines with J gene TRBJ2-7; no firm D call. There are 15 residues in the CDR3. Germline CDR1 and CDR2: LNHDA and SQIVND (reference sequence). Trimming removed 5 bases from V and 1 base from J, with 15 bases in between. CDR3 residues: CASSPRGLRSYEQYF. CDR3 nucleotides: TGTGCCAGTAGTCCCCGAGGTCTGAGGTCCTACGAGCAGTACTTC.

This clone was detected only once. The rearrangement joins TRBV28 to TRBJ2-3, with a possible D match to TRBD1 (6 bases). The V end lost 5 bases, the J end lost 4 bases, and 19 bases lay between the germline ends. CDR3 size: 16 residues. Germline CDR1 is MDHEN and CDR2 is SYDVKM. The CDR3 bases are TGTGCCAGCAGTCCGTTAAGGGGGTTGATCGCAGATACGCAGTATTTT. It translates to CASSPLRGLIADTQYF.

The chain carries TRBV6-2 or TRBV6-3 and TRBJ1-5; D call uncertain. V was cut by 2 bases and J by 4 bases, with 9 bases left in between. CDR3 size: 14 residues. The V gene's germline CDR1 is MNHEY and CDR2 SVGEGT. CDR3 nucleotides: TGTGCCAGCAGTTACGTTCAGGAGAATCAGCCCCAGCATTTT. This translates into CASSYVQENQPQHF.

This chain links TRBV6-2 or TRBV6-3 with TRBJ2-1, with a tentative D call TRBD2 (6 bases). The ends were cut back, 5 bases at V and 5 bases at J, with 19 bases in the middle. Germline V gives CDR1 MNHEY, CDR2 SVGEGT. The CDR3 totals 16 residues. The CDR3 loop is CASSNPHRETHNEQFF. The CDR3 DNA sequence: TGTGCCAGCAGTAACCCCCACCGGGAGACCCACAATGAGCAGTTCTTC.

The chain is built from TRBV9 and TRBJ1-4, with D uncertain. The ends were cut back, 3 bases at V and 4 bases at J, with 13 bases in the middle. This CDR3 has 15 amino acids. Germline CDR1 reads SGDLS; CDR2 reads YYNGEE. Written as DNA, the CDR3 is TGTGCCAGCAGCGCAACCCCAAGAAATAATGAAAAACTGTTTTTT. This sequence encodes CASSATPRNNEKLFF.

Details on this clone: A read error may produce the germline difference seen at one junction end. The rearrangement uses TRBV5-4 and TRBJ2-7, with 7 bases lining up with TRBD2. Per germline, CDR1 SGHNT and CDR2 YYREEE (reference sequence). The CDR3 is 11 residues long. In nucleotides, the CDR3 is TGTGCCAGCAGCTCCGGGACTACCCCCCACTTC. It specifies CASSSGTTPHF.

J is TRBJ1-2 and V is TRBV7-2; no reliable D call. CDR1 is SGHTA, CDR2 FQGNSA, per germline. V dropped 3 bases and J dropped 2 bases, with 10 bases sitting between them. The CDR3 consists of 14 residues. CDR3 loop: CASSFPGYNYGYTF. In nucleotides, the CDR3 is TGTGCCAGCAGCTTCCCCGGATACAACTATGGCTACACCTTC.

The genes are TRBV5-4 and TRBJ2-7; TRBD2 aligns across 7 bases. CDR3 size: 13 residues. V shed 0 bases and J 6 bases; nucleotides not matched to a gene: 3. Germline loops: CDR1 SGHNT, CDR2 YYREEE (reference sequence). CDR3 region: CASSLELAPEQYF. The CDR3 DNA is TGTGCCAGCAGCTTGGAACTAGCGCCCGAGCAGTACTTC.